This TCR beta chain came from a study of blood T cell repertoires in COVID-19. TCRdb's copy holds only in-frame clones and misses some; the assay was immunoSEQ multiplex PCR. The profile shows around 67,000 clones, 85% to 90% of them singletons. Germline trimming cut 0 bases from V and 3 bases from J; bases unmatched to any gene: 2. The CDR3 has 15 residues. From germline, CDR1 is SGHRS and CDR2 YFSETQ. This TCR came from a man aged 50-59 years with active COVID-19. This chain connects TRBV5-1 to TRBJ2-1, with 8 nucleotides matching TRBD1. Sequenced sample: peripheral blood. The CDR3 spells CASSLEGQDYNEQFF. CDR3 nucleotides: TGCGCCAGCAGCTTGGAGGGACAGGACTACAATGAGCAGTTCTTC.